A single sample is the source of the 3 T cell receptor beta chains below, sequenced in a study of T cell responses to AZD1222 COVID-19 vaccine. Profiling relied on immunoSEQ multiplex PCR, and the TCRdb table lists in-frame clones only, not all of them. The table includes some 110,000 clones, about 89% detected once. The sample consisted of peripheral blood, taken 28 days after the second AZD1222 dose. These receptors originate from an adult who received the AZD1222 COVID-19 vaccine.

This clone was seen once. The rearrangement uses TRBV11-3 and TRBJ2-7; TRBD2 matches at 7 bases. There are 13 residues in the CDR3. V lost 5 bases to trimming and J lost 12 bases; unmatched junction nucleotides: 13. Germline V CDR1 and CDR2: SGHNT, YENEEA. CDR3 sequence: CASSPSLRGVPYF. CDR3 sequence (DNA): TGTGCCAGCAGCCCCTCCCTCCGGGGGGTTCCGTACTTC.

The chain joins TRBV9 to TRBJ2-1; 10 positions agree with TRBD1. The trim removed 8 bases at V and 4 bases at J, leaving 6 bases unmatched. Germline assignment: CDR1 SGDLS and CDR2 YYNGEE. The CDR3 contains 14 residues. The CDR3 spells CASSRDRGYNEQFF. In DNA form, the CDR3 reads TGTGCCAGTAGTCGGGACAGGGGATACAATGAGCAGTTCTTC.

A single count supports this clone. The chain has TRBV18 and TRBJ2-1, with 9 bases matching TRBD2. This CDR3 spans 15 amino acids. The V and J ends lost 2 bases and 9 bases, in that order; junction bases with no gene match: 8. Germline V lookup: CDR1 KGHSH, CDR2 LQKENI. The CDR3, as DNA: TGTGCCAGCTCACCAGGGTTAGCGGGAGTAATTGAGCAGTTCTTC. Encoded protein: CASSPGLAGVIEQFF.